One and the same sample provided the 20 T cell receptor beta chains below, sequenced in a study of CD8 T cells in ankylosing spondylitis. A single record per CDR3 protein comes from TCRdb applying MiXCR to the 5' RACE reads. The table has approximately 350,000 distinct CDR3 sequences, 14% to 15% seen once; the top ten hold less than 1.1%. Specimen: blood, either unsorted or a sorted T cell fraction (not recorded which). The receptor source for this set is a male donor with ankylosing spondylitis or in good health (not recorded which).

This clonotype has just a few counts. The genes are TRBV27 and TRBJ2-1; D gene unclear. CDR1 and CDR2 from the germline V gene are MNHEY and SMNVEV (reference sequence). The CDR3 length is 14 residues. V was pared by 5 bases and J by 4 bases, with 12 bases between. The chain's CDR3 is CASSRLGLYNEQFF. CDR3 DNA sequence: TGTGCCAGCAGTCGGCTCGGGCTTTACAATGAGCAGTTCTTC.

This clonotype was detected only a few times. This chain uses TRBV15 with TRBJ2-7; a weak D match, TRBD1 (5 bases). The length of the CDR3 is 14 residues. Germline CDR1 and CDR2: LNHNV and YYDKDF (reference sequence). Trimming cost V 0 bases and J 6 bases, with 12 bases left between them. The CDR3 bases are TGTGCCACCAGCAGAGATCTCGAAAGGGGCGAGCAGTACTTC. Protein sequence: CATSRDLERGEQYF.

There are a few counts of this clonotype. The chain combines TRBV20-1 with TRBJ2-7; maybe TRBD2 (6 bases). The V and J ends lost 4 bases and 5 bases respectively, with 18 bases between them. The CDR3 contains 14 residues. The V gene's germline CDR1 is DFQATT and CDR2 SNEGSKA (reference sequence). In DNA form, the CDR3 reads TGCAGTGCTAAACCCCGGGTCCGGAGGGACGAGCAGTACTTC. Translated: CSAKPRVRRDEQYF.

This clonotype was observed a few times. V usage is TRBV28 and J usage is TRBJ2-3; TRBD1 or TRBD2 may be the D gene (5 bases each). Trimming took 5 bases from V and 2 from J, leaving 26 bases between them. Germline V CDR1 and CDR2: MDHEN, SYDVKM. The CDR3 totals 19 residues. As DNA, the CDR3 is TGTGCCAGCAGTCCCAGTTATGGGCTCGGGACGCTGCACACAGATACGCAGTATTTT. Translation gives CASSPSYGLGTLHTDTQYF.

This chain connects TRBV12-3 or TRBV12-4 to TRBJ1-2; D unclear. The CDR3 loop spans 13 amino acids. Between the trimmed V and J ends, which lost 1 base and 9 bases, there was a span of 12 bases. CDR3 in amino acids: CASSLESLGRYTF. The CDR3 DNA reads as TGTGCCAGCAGTTTAGAGAGCCTAGGGCGCTACACCTTC.

The chain recombines TRBV20-1 with TRBJ1-1, with 7 bases identical to TRBD1. Germline V lookup: CDR1 DFQATT, CDR2 SNEGSKA (reference sequence). V lost 6 bases, J lost 3 bases, and 7 bases stayed unmatched. The CDR3 has 13 amino acids. The chain's CDR3 is CSAPGQSDTEAFF. CDR3 nucleotides: TGCAGTGCGCCGGGACAGTCGGACACTGAAGCTTTCTTT.

This clonotype was picked up many times. This chain links TRBV4-1 with TRBJ2-3, with TRBD2 matching 9 bases. CDR1 and CDR2 from the germline V gene are MGHRA and YSYEKL. The CDR3 contains 16 residues. J gave up 9 bases and V 1 base, and 11 bases lay outside the gene matches. The CDR3 DNA sequence: TGCGCCAGCAGCCAAGTAGCGGGAGTGGTGAAAGGCACGCAGTATTTT. This codes for CASSQVAGVVKGTQYF.

This clonotype was detected a few times. This sequence joins TRBV10-3 and TRBJ2-1; TRBD2 matches 8 bases. Germline V gives CDR1 ENHRY, CDR2 SYGVKD. J was trimmed by 10 bases and V by 2 bases; bases with no gene match: 1. CDR3 length: 12 amino acids. CDR3 nucleotide sequence: TGTGCCATCAGTGAGGTAGCGGGAGAGCAGTTCTTC. This gives the protein CAISEVAGEQFF.

This sequence joins TRBV20-1 and TRBJ2-6; D ambiguous. Trimming removed 0 bases from V and 0 bases from J, with 12 bases in between. CDR1 and CDR2 from the germline V gene are DFQATT and SNEGSKA (reference sequence). The CDR3 length is 17 residues. Here the CDR3 reads CSARDIASSSGANVLTF. DNA of the CDR3: TGCAGTGCTAGAGATATAGCCTCCAGCTCTGGGGCCAACGTCCTGACTTTC.

V is TRBV4-2 and J is TRBJ1-1; a weak D match, TRBD1 (5 bases). Trimming stripped 1 base from V and 1 base from J, with 10 bases between. The CDR3 is made up of 15 amino acids. The germline CDR1 and CDR2 sequences are LGHNA and YNFKEQ. In DNA form, the CDR3 reads TGTGCCAGCAGCCAAGTAAGGGACGCGAACACTGAAGCTTTCTTT. Protein sequence: CASSQVRDANTEAFF.

This clonotype was counted only a few times. The chain links TRBV4-2 to TRBJ1-3; D remains unclear. Deletions cut 4 bases from V and 0 bases from J, with 19 bases between. CDR1 and CDR2 from the germline V gene are LGHNA and YNFKEQ. The CDR3 totals 18 residues. The CDR3 here is CASSPPSGQIFSGNTIYF. The CDR3 nucleotides read TGTGCCAGCAGCCCCCCCAGCGGCCAGATCTTCTCTGGAAACACCATATATTTT.

This clonotype has only a few counts. The chain uses TRBV6-1 and TRBJ2-3; D is unclear. The CDR3 contains 13 residues. Germline V gives CDR1 MNHNS, CDR2 SASEGT. V was clipped by 6 bases and J by 8 bases, with 15 bases between them. The CDR3 sequence is CASRPDLSGTQYF. The DNA of the CDR3 is TGTGCCAGCAGGCCGGACCTTTCCGGTACGCAGTATTTT.

This clonotype occurred many times. V usage is TRBV7-2 and J usage is TRBJ1-2, with a possible D match to TRBD1 (5 bases). V shed 5 bases and J shed 5 bases, with 15 bases lying between them. In germline, CDR1 is SGHTA, CDR2 FQGNSA. CDR3 length equals 14 residues. The CDR3 here is CASSDVGHGYGYTF. CDR3 DNA sequence: TGTGCCAGCAGCGATGTAGGACACGGATATGGCTACACCTTC.

This clonotype has only a few counts. V is TRBV5-6 and J is TRBJ2-7; the D is unclear. V was pared by 2 bases and J by 7 bases, with 7 bases between. Germline assignment: CDR1 SGHDT and CDR2 YYEEEE. The CDR3 has 11 residues. CDR3 amino acids: CASSLAEEQYF. The CDR3 bases are TGTGCCAGCAGCTTAGCAGAAGAGCAGTACTTC.

This chain joins TRBV7-2 and TRBJ2-1, with D tentatively TRBD1 or TRBD2 (5 bases each). Germline V gene sequence: CDR1 SGHTA, CDR2 FQGNSA. Trimming took 7 bases from V and 2 from J, leaving 15 bases between them. The CDR3 is 15 residues long. CDR3 in DNA: TGTGCCAGCACCGAAGGGACCGACACCTACAATGAGCAGTTCTTC. Protein sequence: CASTEGTDTYNEQFF. Filled out from reference TRBV7-2 and TRBJ2-1, the complete variable domain reads GAGVSQSPSNKVTEKGKDVELRCDPISGHTALYWYRQSLGQGLEFLIYFQGNSAPDKSGLPSDRFSAERTGGSVSTLTIQRTQQEDSAVYLCASTEGTDTYNEQFFGPGTRLTVL.

This chain joins TRBV29-1 and TRBJ2-1, with 12 bases that match TRBD2. The CDR3 runs 13 residues. After removal of 3 bases from V and 9 bases from J, the junction contained 3 bases not matched to a gene. From germline, CDR1 is SQVTM and CDR2 ANQGSEA. DNA of the CDR3: TGCAGCGTTGAGACTAGCGGGGGCGGTGAGCAGTTCTTC. It codes for CSVETSGGGEQFF.

V is TRBV4-1 and J is TRBJ2-5, with 9 bases that match TRBD2. The CDR3 has 16 amino acids. Germline V lookup: CDR1 MGHRA, CDR2 YSYEKL. Trimming removed 1 base from V and 4 bases from J; junction bases left unmatched: 7. The CDR3 reads CASSQGSGGLGETQYF. The DNA of the CDR3 is TGCGCCAGCAGCCAAGGCAGCGGGGGGTTGGGAGAGACCCAGTACTTC.

This clonotype was found many times. This chain links TRBV5-1 with TRBJ1-2, with D possibly matching TRBD1 (6 bases). Germline loops: CDR1 SGHRS, CDR2 YFSETQ. This CDR3 comprises 13 residues. V was cut by 5 bases and J by 3 bases, with 11 bases left in between. The CDR3, as DNA: TGCGCCAGCAGGGCAGGGGAGGACTATGGCTACACCTTC. Its translation: CASRAGEDYGYTF.

The chain couples TRBV10-1 to TRBJ2-2, with 7 bases identical to TRBD2. CDR1 is WNHNN, CDR2 SYGVQD, per germline (reference sequence). This CDR3 comprises 15 residues. V was pared by 8 bases and J by 1 base, with 7 bases of the junction left unmatched. This chain's CDR3 is CASGEGGVNTGELFF. The CDR3 coding sequence is TGCGCCAGCGGCGAGGGAGGGGTGAACACCGGGGAGCTGTTTTTT.

This clonotype was seen at least ten times. The chain has TRBV12-3 or TRBV12-4 and TRBJ2-3; 8 bases align to TRBD1. This CDR3 has 15 amino acids. The ends lost 3 bases at V and 1 base at J; junction bases unmatched: 3. The CDR3: CASSFGQGGTDTQYF. The CDR3 coding sequence is TGTGCCAGCAGTTTTGGACAGGGCGGCACAGATACGCAGTATTTT.